The rows below give T cell receptor beta chains drawn from one sample of a study of cytomegalovirus exposure and HLA in healthy donors. Some clones are missing from TCRdb's copy, which holds only in-frame ones; the method was immunoSEQ multiplex PCR. This table holds approximately 160,000 clones, 70% to 90% found once. The source material was PBMCs. These receptors were obtained from a woman aged 18-29 years in good health and CMV-seronegative. Both conserved end residues are part of each CDR3. D genes are given only for firm matches. For some rows the clone size is stated as once, few or many, or as a class when expanded; others skip it.

>.|TRBV30|TRBJ2-7|.
TGTGCCTGGAGTGTACGAACAGGGAGAGACTACGAGCAGTACTTC
CAWSVRTGRDYEQYF
>.|TRBV10-3|TRBJ1-5|.
TGTGCCATCAGTGATCATGGTGGACACCGCAATCAGCCCCAGCATTTT
CAISDHGGHRNQPQHF
>.|TRBV7-2|TRBJ2-1|.
TGTGCCAGCAGCTTAGAGGGGCCCTCCTACAATGAGCAGTTCTTC
CASSLEGPSYNEQFF
>TRBD1|TRBV6-6|TRBJ2-7|few
TGTGCCAGCAGTGCCCAGGGACAGGGAGTTTTCGAGCAGTACTTC
CASSAQGQGVFEQYF
>TRBD1|TRBV2|TRBJ1-5|few
TGTGCCAGCAGTGGGGGACAGGGCAATCAGCCCCAGCATTTT
CASSGGQGNQPQHF
>.|TRBV28|TRBJ1-5|.
TGTGCCAGCACCCCCCTCGGGGTGGGCAATCAGCCCCAGCATTTT
CASTPLGVGNQPQHF
>TRBD1|TRBV13|TRBJ2-1|.
TGTGCCAGCAGTCCTTTACCCCGGGACAGGGTATACAATGAGCAGTTCTTC
CASSPLPRDRVYNEQFF
>TRBD1|TRBV19|TRBJ1-6|.
TGTGCCAGTAGCATAATGGACAGGGATTCACCCCTCCACTTT
CASSIMDRDSPLHF
>.|TRBV5-4|TRBJ2-1|.
TGTGCCAGCAGCTTGGCCAGCGGGTCCTACAATGAGCAGTTCTTC
CASSLASGSYNEQFF
>TRBD1|TRBV6-1|TRBJ1-2|.
TGTGCCAGCAGTGAAAGGGGACAGGGGGCTCGAGGCTACACCTTC
CASSERGQGARGYTF
>TRBD1|TRBV19|TRBJ2-7|.
TGTGCCAGTAGTATCAGGGGGCCGGGGTACGAGCAGTACTTC
CASSIRGPGYEQYF
>.|TRBV5-6|TRBJ2-7|.
TGTGCCAGCAGCTTGGGACTAGTAGCCTACGAGCAGTACTTC
CASSLGLVAYEQYF
>.|TRBV25-1|TRBJ2-1|.
TGTGCCAGCAATCCCCCCGCGGGTGAGCAGTTCTTC
CASNPPAGEQFF
>.|TRBV5-6|TRBJ2-7|.
TGTGCCAGCAGCCCCCGTACGGGGGTATCGTACGAGCAGTACTTC
CASSPRTGVSYEQYF
>TRBD1|TRBV18|TRBJ2-6|.
TGTGCCAGCTCACCTCTCCGGACAGGGTACACTGGGGCCAACGTCCTGACTTTC
CASSPLRTGYTGANVLTF
>.|TRBV9|TRBJ1-1|.
TGTGCCAGCAGCGTAGTAGACAGGCGCCAGGTGAACACTGAAGCTTTCTTT
CASSVVDRRQVNTEAFF
>.|TRBV4-1|TRBJ1-5|.
TGCGCCAGCAGCCGGGGAGAGGCAGATCAGCCCCAGCATTTT
CASSRGEADQPQHF